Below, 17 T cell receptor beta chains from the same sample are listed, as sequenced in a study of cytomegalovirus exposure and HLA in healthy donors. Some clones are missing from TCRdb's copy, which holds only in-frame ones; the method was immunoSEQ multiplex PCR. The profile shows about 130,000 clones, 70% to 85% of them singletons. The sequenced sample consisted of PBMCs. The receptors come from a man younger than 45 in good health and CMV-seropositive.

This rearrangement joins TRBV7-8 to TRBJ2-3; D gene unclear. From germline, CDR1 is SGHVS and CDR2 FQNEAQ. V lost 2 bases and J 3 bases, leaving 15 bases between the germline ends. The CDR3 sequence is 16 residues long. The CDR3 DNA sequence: TGTGCCAGCAGCTTATTACGTGGTTTCGGGACAGATACGCAGTATTTT. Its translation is CASSLLRGFGTDTQYF.

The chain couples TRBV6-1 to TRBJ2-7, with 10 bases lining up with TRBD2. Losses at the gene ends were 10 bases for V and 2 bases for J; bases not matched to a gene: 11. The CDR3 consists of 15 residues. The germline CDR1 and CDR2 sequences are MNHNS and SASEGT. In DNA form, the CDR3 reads TGTGCCACCAACGGGGCGAGCGGGAGGGCCTACGAGCAGTACTTC. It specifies CATNGASGRAYEQYF.

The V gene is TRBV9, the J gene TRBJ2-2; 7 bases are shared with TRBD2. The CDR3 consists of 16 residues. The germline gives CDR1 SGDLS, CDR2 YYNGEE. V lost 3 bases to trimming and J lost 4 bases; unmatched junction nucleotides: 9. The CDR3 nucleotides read TGTGCCAGCAGCGCCGAGGGGACTACTTCCACCGGGGAGCTGTTTTTT. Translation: CASSAEGTTSTGELFF.

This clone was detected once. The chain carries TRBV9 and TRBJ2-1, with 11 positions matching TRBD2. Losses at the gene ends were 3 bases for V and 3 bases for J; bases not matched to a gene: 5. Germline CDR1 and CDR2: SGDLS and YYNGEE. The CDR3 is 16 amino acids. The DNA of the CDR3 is TGTGCCAGCAGCGACCCGACTAGCGGGATCTACAATGAGCAGTTCTTC. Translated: CASSDPTSGIYNEQFF.

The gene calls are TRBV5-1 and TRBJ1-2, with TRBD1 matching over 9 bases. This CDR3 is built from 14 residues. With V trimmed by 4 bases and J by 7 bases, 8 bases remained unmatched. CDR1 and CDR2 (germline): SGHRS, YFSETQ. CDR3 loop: CASSLPGQGTGYTF. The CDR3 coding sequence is TGCGCCAGCAGCCTCCCGGGACAGGGTACTGGCTACACCTTC.

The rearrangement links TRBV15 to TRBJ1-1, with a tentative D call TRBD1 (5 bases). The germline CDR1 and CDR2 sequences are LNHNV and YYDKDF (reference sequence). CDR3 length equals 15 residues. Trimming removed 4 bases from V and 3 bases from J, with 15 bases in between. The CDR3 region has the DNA TGTGCCACCAGCACTTGGGGAGGGGACTACACTGAAGCTTTCTTT. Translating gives CATSTWGGDYTEAFF.

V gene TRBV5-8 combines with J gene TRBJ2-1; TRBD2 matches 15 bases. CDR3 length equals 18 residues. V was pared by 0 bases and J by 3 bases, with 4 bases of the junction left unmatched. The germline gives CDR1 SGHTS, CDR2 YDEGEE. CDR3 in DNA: TGTGCCAGCAGCTTGGCCTGGACTAGCGGGAGGGTCTACAATGAGCAGTTCTTC. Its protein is CASSLAWTSGRVYNEQFF.

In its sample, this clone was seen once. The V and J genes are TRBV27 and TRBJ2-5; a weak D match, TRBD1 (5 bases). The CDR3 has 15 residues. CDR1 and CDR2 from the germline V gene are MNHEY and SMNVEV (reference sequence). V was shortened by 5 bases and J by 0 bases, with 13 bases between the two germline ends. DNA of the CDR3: TGTGCCAGCAGTGGGGCAGCATTGTACCAAGAGACCCAGTACTTC. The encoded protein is CASSGAALYQETQYF.

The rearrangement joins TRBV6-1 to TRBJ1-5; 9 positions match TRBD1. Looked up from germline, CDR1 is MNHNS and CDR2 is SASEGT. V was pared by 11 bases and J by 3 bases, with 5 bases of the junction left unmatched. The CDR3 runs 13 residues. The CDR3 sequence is CAGGQGPNQPQHF. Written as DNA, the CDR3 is TGTGCCGGGGGACAGGGCCCCAATCAGCCCCAGCATTTT.

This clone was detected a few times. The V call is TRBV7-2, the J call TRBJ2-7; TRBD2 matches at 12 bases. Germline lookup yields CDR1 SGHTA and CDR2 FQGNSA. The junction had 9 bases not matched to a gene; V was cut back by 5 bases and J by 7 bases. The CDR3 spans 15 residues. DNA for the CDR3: TGTGCCAGCAGCCACGGACTAGCGGGGTCGGGGGAGCAGTACTTC. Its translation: CASSHGLAGSGEQYF.

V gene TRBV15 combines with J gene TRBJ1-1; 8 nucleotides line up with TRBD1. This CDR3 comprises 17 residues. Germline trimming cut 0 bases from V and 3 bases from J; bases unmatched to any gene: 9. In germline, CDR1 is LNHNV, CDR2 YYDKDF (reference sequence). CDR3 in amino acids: CATSREGQGYFDTEAFF. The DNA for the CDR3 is TGTGCCACCAGCAGAGAAGGACAGGGTTACTTCGACACTGAAGCTTTCTTT.

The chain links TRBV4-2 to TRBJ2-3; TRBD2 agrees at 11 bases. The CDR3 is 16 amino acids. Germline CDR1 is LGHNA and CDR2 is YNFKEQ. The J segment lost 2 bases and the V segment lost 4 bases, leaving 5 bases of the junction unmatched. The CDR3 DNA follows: TGTGCCAGCAGCCTGGGACTAGCGGTTCCCACAGATACGCAGTATTTT. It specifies CASSLGLAVPTDTQYF.

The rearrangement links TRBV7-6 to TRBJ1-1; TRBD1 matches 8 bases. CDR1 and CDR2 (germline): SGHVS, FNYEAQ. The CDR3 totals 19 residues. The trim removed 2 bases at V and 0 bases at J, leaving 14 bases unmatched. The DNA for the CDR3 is TGTGCCAGCAGCTTACTGACAGGGGCGAGTCTCACCATGAACACTGAAGCTTTCTTT. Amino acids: CASSLLTGASLTMNTEAFF.

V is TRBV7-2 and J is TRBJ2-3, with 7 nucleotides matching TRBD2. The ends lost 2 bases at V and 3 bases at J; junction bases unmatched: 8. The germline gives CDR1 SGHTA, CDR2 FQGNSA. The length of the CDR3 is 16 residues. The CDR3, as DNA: TGTGCCAGCAGCTTAAGGCAGGGAGGGAGGACAGATACGCAGTATTTT. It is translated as CASSLRQGGRTDTQYF.

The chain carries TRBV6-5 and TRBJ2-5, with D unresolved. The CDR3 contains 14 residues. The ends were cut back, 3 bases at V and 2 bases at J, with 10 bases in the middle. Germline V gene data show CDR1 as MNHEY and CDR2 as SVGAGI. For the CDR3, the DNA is TGTGCCAGCAGTTATGGGCAGATACAAGAGACCCAGTACTTC. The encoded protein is CASSYGQIQETQYF.

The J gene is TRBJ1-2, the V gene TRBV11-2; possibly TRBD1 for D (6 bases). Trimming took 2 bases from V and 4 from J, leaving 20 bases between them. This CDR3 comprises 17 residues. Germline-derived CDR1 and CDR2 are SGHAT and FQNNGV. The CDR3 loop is CASSLRGGGARGYGYTF. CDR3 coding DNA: TGTGCCAGCAGCTTAAGGGGCGGGGGGGCAAGAGGCTATGGCTACACCTTC.

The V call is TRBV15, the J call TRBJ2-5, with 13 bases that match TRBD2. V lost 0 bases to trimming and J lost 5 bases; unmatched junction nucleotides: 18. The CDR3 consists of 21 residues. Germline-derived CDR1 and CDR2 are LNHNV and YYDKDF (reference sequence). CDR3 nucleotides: TGTGCCACCAGCAGAGATGGGGGACAGGTCCAGACTAGCGGGAGGTGGGAGACCCAGTACTTC. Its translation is CATSRDGGQVQTSGRWETQYF. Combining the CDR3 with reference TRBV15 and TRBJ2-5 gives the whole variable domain DAMVIQNPRYQVTQFGKPVTLSCSQTLNHNVMYWYQQKSSQAPKLLFHYYDKDFNNEADTPDNFQSRRPNTSFCFLDIRSPGLGDTAMYLCATSRDGGQVQTSGRWETQYFGPGTRLLVL.